The next 9 T cell receptor beta chains were all read from a single sample in a study of blood T cell repertoires in COVID-19. Profiling relied on immunoSEQ multiplex PCR, and the TCRdb table lists in-frame clones only, not all of them. This sample carries about 310,000 clones, roughly 84% of them seen once, and the ten largest clones take 1%. Sequenced material: peripheral blood. Receptor source: a man aged 45-65 years with active or convalescent COVID-19.

The chain couples TRBV19 to TRBJ1-5; 9 bases are a match to TRBD1. J was trimmed by 2 bases and V by 6 bases; bases with no gene match: 5. CDR1 is LNHDA and CDR2 is SQIVND in the germline V gene (reference sequence). This CDR3 contains 15 residues. The CDR3 nucleotides are TGTGCCAGTAGCGACAGGGGGGTTGGCAATCAGCCCCAGCATTTT. Amino acids: CASSDRGVGNQPQHF.

The chain uses TRBV7-8 and TRBJ2-6; possibly TRBD1 for D (6 bases). The CDR3 has 19 amino acids. The V end lost 2 bases, the J end lost 0 bases, and 17 bases lay between the germline ends. CDR1 is SGHVS, CDR2 FQNEAQ, per germline. This CDR3 is CASSLTYRVSTSGANVLTF. CDR3 nucleotide sequence: TGTGCCAGCAGCTTAACCTACAGGGTGTCCACCTCTGGGGCCAACGTCCTGACTTTC.

This clone was detected a few times. Within the sample, other DNA sequences also encode this same CDR3. This chain connects TRBV5-1 to TRBJ2-7; 7 nucleotides align to TRBD2. Germline-derived CDR1 and CDR2 are SGHRS and YFSETQ. The CDR3 is made up of 15 amino acids. V shed 4 bases, J shed 3 bases, and the junction held 10 bases outside the gene matches. The CDR3 here is CASSLPGRGNYEQYF. The DNA of the CDR3 is TGCGCCAGCAGCCTCCCGGGGAGGGGCAACTACGAGCAGTACTTC.

V and J are TRBV24-1 and TRBJ2-3, with 7 bases identical to TRBD2. J gave up 3 bases and V 2 bases, and 7 bases lay outside the gene matches. Looked up from germline, CDR1 is KGHDR and CDR2 is SFDVKD. This CDR3 has 16 amino acids. CDR3 in DNA: TGTGCCACCAGTGATTGGGGGAGCGGGAATACAGATACGCAGTATTTT. Protein sequence: CATSDWGSGNTDTQYF.

The rearrangement uses TRBV27 and TRBJ2-7; 8 bases map to TRBD1. Unmatched junction bases numbered 7, after V lost 2 bases and J lost 7 bases. The germline V gene has CDR1 MNHEY and CDR2 SMNVEV (reference sequence). CDR3 size: 14 residues. CDR3 loop: CASSLTGGVGEQYF. The CDR3 DNA reads as TGTGCCAGCAGTTTAACAGGGGGAGTAGGGGAGCAGTACTTC.

In the case of this clone: Other DNA sequences in this specimen translate into the identical CDR3. The chain links TRBV5-1 to TRBJ2-5; no clear D. Germline loops: CDR1 SGHRS, CDR2 YFSETQ. V was clipped by 0 bases and J by 2 bases, with 5 bases between them. The CDR3 has 13 amino acids. The CDR3 reads CASSLALQETQYF. The CDR3 coding sequence is TGCGCCAGCAGCTTGGCCCTGCAAGAGACCCAGTACTTC.

The chain combines TRBV5-6 with TRBJ2-7, with D possibly being TRBD2 (6 bases). The CDR3 contains 14 residues. Germline loops: CDR1 SGHDT, CDR2 YYEEEE. The V and J ends lost 0 bases and 3 bases respectively, with 10 bases between them. The CDR3: CASSLGREVYEQYF. The CDR3 DNA sequence: TGTGCCAGCAGCTTGGGGCGGGAAGTCTACGAGCAGTACTTC.

This clone has just a few counts. The genes are TRBV19 and TRBJ1-1, with 8 bases that match TRBD1. The length of the CDR3 is 16 residues. V dropped 0 bases and J dropped 5; count of bases not matched to a gene: 8. Germline CDR1 LNHDA, CDR2 SQIVND (reference sequence). CDR3 nucleotides: TGTGCCAGTAGTATAGATCACCGGGACAGGCAAACTGAAGCTTTCTTT. Translated: CASSIDHRDRQTEAFF.

CDR3 sequence: CASSLSGTGSGNTIYF. Here the CDR3 DNA reads TGTGCCAGCAGTTTATCGGGGACAGGGAGTGGAAACACCATATATTTT. The rearrangement uses TRBV28 and TRBJ1-3; 9 nucleotides match TRBD1. The CDR3 contains 16 residues. The V segment lost 1 base and the J segment 3 bases; nucleotides outside the gene matches: 4. Germline CDR1 is MDHEN and CDR2 is SYDVKM.